The sample holds one count of the clone carrying this T cell receptor beta chain. This specimen belongs to a study of blood T cell repertoires in COVID-19. Study context: T cells, B-cell-depleted T cells, or PBMCs supplied cDNA or gDNA.

Trimming took off 0 bases at V and 4 bases at J, with 16 bases between the two ends. The CDR3 has 17 amino acids. CDR1 and CDR2 from the germline V gene are SGHTA and FQGTGA. Under the authors' procedure: Quantification of nucleated cells was approximated via reference gene primer amplification. Clones were sequenced by immunoSEQ multiplex PCR, and TCRdb holds only the in-frame ones, with some missing. From that table come the V and J calls and clone size; the DNA was used to work out D and trimming. The sample consists of tens of thousands of clones, approximately 84% of them appearing once. The clonotype comes from a man over 45 with acute or convalescent COVID-19. V gene TRBV7-3 combines with J gene TRBJ2-1; tentatively, D is TRBD1 (8 bases). Input material: peripheral blood. The CDR3, as DNA: TGTGCCAGCAGCTTAACCGGGGGGACAGGAGTGTACAATGAGCAGTTCTTC. Its protein is CASSLTGGTGVYNEQFF.